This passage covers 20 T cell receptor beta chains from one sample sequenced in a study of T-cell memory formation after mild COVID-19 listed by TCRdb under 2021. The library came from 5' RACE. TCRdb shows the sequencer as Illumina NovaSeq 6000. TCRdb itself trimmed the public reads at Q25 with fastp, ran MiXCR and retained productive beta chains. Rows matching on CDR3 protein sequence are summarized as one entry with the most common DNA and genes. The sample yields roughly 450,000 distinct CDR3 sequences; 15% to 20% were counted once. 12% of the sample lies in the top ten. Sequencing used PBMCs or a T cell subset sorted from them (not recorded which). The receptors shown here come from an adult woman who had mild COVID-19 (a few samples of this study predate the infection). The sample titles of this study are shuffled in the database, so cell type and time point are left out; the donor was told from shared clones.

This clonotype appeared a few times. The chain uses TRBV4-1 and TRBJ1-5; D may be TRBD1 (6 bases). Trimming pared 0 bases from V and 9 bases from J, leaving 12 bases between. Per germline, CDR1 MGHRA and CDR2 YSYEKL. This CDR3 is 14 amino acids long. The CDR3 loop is CASSQDRGAWPQHF. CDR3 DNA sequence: TGCGCCAGCAGCCAAGACAGGGGTGCATGGCCCCAGCATTTT.

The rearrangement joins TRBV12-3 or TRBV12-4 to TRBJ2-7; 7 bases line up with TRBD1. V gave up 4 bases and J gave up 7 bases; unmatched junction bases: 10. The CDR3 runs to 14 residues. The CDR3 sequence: CASSSGRQGAEQYF. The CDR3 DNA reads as TGTGCCAGCAGTTCAGGACGACAGGGAGCTGAGCAGTACTTC.

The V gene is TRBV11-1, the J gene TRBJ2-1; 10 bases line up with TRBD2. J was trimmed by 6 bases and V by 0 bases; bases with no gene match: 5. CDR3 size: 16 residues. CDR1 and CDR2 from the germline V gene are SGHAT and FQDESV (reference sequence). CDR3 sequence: CASSLAQAGGANEQFF. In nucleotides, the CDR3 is TGTGCCAGCAGCTTAGCGCAAGCGGGAGGGGCCAATGAGCAGTTCTTC.

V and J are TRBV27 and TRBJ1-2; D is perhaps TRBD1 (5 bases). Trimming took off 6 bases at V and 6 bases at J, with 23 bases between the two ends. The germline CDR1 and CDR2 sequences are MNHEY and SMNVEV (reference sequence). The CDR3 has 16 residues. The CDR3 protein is CASRSPVGTRWDGYTF. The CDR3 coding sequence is TGTGCCAGCAGGTCTCCAGTGGGGACCCGCTGGGATGGCTACACCTTC.

The CDR3, as DNA: TGTGCCAGCAGCTCGGGCCCTCCAGATACGCAGTATTTT. Residues: CASSSGPPDTQYF. The chain uses TRBV7-2 and TRBJ2-3, with unresolved D. Trimming took off 4 bases at V and 4 bases at J, with 9 bases between the two ends. CDR1 is SGHTA, CDR2 FQGNSA, per germline. The length of the CDR3 is 13 residues. The full variable domain, in which reference TRBV7-2 and TRBJ2-3 provide the parts outside the CDR3, is GAGVSQSPSNKVTEKGKDVELRCDPISGHTALYWYRQSLGQGLEFLIYFQGNSAPDKSGLPSDRFSAERTGGSVSTLTIQRTQQEDSAVYLCASSSGPPDTQYFGPGTRLTVL.

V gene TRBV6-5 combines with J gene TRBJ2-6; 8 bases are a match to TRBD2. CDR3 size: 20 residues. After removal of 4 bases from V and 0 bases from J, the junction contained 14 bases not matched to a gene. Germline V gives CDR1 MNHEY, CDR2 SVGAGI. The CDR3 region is CASSSPPGGGILSGANVLTF. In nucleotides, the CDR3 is TGTGCCAGCAGTTCTCCACCCGGCGGGGGGATTCTCTCTGGGGCCAACGTCCTGACTTTC.

The CDR3 reads CASSLITGQSSDTQYF. CDR3 coding DNA: TGCGCCAGCAGCTTGATAACGGGCCAGTCGTCAGATACGCAGTATTTT. This chain joins TRBV5-1 and TRBJ2-3; D is ambiguous. Germline V gene lookup returns CDR1 SGHRS and CDR2 YFSETQ. The CDR3 spans 16 residues. The germline V and J ends were trimmed by 1 base and 4 bases, with 16 bases remaining between them. The full variable domain, its missing parts supplied by reference TRBV5-1 and TRBJ2-3, is KAGVTQTPRYLIKTRGQQVTLSCSPISGHRSVSWYQQTPGQGLQFLFEYFSETQRNKGNFPGRFSGRQFSNSRSEMNVSTLELGDSALYLCASSLITGQSSDTQYFGPGTRLTVL.

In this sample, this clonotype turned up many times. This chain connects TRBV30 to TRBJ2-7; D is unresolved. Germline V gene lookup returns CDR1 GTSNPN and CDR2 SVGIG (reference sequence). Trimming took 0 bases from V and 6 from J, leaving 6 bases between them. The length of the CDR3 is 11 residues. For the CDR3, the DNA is TGTGCCTGGAGTGTAGGATCCGAGCAGTACTTC. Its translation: CAWSVGSEQYF.

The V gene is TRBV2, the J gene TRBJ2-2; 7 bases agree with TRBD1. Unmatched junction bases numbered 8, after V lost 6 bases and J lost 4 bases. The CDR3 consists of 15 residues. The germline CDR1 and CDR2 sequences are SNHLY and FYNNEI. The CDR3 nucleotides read TGTGCCAGCAGCCCGGACAGGTCGAGCACCGGGGAGCTGTTTTTT. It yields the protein CASSPDRSSTGELFF.

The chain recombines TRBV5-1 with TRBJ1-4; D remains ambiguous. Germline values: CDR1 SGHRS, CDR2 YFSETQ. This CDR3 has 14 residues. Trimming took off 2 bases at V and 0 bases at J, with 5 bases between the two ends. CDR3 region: CASSFQATNEKLFF. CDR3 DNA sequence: TGCGCCAGCAGCTTCCAGGCAACTAATGAAAAACTGTTTTTT.

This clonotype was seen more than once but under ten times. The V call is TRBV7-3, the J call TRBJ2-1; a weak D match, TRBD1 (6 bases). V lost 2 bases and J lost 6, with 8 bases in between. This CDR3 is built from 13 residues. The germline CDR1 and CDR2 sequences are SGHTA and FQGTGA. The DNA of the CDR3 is TGTGCCAGCAGCTTAGGGACACCCAATGAGCAGTTCTTC. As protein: CASSLGTPNEQFF.

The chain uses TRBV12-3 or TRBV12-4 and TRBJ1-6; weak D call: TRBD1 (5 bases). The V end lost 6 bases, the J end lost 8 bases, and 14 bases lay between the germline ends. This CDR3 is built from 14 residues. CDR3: CASSPQAGDSPLHF. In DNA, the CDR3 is TGTGCCAGCAGCCCACAGGCGGGGGATTCACCCCTCCACTTT.

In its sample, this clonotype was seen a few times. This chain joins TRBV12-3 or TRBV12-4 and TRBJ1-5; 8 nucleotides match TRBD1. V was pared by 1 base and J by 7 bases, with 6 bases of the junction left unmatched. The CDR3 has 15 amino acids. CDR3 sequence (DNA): TGTGCCAGCAGTTTAGTTCAGGGGGCGCGACAGCCCCAGCATTTT. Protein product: CASSLVQGARQPQHF.

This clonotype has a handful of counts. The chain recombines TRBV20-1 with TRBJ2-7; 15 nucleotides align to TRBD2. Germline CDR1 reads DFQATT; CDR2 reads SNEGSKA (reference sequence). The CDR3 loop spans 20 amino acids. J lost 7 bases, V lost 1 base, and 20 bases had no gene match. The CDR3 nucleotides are TGCAGTGCTAGAGCTCATCTTCAGGGACTAGCGGGAGGACGAGCTAGGGAGCAGTACTTC. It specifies CSARAHLQGLAGGRAREQYF.

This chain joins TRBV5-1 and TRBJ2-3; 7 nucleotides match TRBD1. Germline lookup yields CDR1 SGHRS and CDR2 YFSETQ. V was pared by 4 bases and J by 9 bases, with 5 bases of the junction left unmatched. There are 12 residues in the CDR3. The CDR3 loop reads CASSLTTGTQYF. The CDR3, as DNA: TGCGCCAGCAGCCTCACGACAGGGACGCAGTATTTT. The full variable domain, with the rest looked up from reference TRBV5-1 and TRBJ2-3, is KAGVTQTPRYLIKTRGQQVTLSCSPISGHRSVSWYQQTPGQGLQFLFEYFSETQRNKGNFPGRFSGRQFSNSRSEMNVSTLELGDSALYLCASSLTTGTQYFGPGTRLTVL.

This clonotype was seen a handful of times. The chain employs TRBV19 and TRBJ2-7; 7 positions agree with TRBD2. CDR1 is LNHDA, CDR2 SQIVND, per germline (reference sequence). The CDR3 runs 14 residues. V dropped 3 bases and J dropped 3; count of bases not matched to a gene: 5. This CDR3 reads CASSIPGGSYEQYF. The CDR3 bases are TGTGCCAGTAGTATCCCGGGAGGAAGCTACGAGCAGTACTTC.

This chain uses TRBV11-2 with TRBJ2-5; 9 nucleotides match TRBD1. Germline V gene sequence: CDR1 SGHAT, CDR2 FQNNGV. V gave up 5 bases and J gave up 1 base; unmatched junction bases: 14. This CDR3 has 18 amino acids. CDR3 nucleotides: TGTGCCAGCAGCCGCCCGTTATATGGGACAGGGCCCCAAGAGACCCAGTACTTC. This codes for CASSRPLYGTGPQETQYF.

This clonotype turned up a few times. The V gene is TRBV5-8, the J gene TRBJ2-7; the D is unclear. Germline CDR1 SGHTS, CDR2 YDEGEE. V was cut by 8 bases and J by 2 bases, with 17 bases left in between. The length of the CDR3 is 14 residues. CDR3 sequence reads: CARNHPEKPYEQYF. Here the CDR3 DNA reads TGTGCCAGAAACCATCCCGAAAAGCCCTACGAGCAGTACTTC.

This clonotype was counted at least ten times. In DNA form, the CDR3 reads TGTGCCAGCAGTCCCACACCAGGGAGAGAAGGCTACACCTTC. The encoded protein is CASSPTPGREGYTF. The chain couples TRBV27 to TRBJ1-2; a weak D match, TRBD1 (5 bases). Germline V CDR1 and CDR2: MNHEY, SMNVEV (reference sequence). Between the trimmed V and J ends, which lost 5 bases and 8 bases, there was a span of 18 bases. There are 14 residues in the CDR3.

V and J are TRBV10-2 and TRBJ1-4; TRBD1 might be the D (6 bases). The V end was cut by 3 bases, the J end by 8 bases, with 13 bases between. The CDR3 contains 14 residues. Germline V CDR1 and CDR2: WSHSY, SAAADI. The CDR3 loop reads CASSERGPGEKLFF. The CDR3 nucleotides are TGCGCCAGCAGTGAACGGGGGCCTGGGGAAAAACTGTTTTTT.